Sequencing of this TCR beta chain was carried out in a study of long-term antiretroviral therapy in people with HIV (dated by TCRdb to between 2021 and 2022). About the investigation overall: The earliest samples were collected roughly a decade before the 2015 WHO recommendation for immediate ART, at a time when ART was usually postponed until CD4 counts fell. Whether ART initiation and durable HIV suppression were associated with changes in peripheral blood TRB repertoire composition and diversity was tested in a retrospective serial study. From 25 to 30 adults with confirmed HIV infection, the cohort provided over 150 cryopreserved PBMC samples, gathered serially across a mean of approximately six years (range 1-12). Among the 25 to 30 participants with HIV, over nine were female. No cross-contamination during QIAcube processing was shown when test extractions of a monoclonal T-cell line were performed alongside over 25 polyclonal samples. Study-wide conclusions, independent of this receptor: Expanded TRB clones identified before ART initiation dominated the repertoire across all time points, though the dominance fluctuated and decreased in many PLHIV after ART. ART initiation was associated with a significant increase in TRB diversity, but diversity stayed significantly below transplant donor controls even after long-term ART. The samples span the years 2004 to 2017, and the ART regimens used may be less effective than current regimens. Because cell numbers in pre-ART samples were limited, unsorted PBMC were profiled instead of sorted CD4+ and CD8+ T cells. HIV repertoires had narrower CDR3 length ranges than controls, and the network structure suggested an antigen-experienced repertoire that shifted only slightly toward naive after ART. Inferences about post-ART repertoire changes are limited because no data were available on ART adherence, viral resistance or therapy changes. Owing to limited PBMC availability, only the TCR beta chain was sequenced, without alpha chain pairing.

A word on this clone: The antigen it recognizes is unknown. No quality values exist for individual bases; no much larger clone is one base distant.

CDR1 and CDR2 are read off the germline V gene (reference sequence) as MNHEY and SMNVEV. V is pared back by 0 bases and J by 0 bases, with 12 bases lying between the germline termini. The CDR3, cysteine through phenylalanine, is 17 amino acids long. The kept DNA is CDR3 alone, 51 bases in frame from the first base. The immunoSEQ hsTCRB v3.0 assay was used at survey level resolution for TRB variable region sequencing. The targeted TRB sequencing depth was roughly 40,000-55,000 T-cell genomes per sample. TRB libraries were pooled and sequenced on an Illumina MiSeq using a v3 150-cycle kit. Per the original workflow: Repertoire analysis ran in R within a reproducible Nextflow workflow covering QC, data transformation and analysis. LymphoSeq2, an R package for exploring AIRR-Seq data, was used to implement custom analyses. A handful of samples that produced fewer than 5000 total TRB sequences were removed, so some 190 HIV repertoires were analyzed. Of the roughly 180 retained HIV repertoires, about 60 were collected before and around 130 after ART initiation. Repertoires were downsampled to 5000 TRB nucleotide sequences, with summary statistics averaged over 100 downsampling iterations. Only TRB sequences with CDR3 regions of at least seven amino acids were retained for analysis. Diversity was assessed using a clonality score derived from Shannon entropy and using the Gini coefficient. In repertoire networks, the top 5000 CDR3 amino acid sequences were linked whenever an edit distance of one separated two sequences. Antigen specificity groups and MHC restriction were predicted for TRB CDR3 amino acid sequences with GLIPH2. To flag known CMV, EBV, HIV or tissue antigen associations, CDR3 amino acid sequences were matched against VDJdb and McPAS-TCR. Pre-ART, post-ART and control groups were compared with Wilcoxon signed-rank tests and Holm-Bonferroni correction. As stored in TCRdb, this immuneACCESS dataset retains in-frame rearrangements with V and J assigned. A fraction of the clones does not appear; measured against another copy, unresolved V genes explain less than half of the discrepancy, and the remainder lacks a known reason. The V and J calls and clone size were taken over from that table, and D and trimming were inferred from the DNA. Counted in this sample were some 11,000 clones; around 77% of them appeared once. The ten most abundant clones make up around 10% of the sample.

Participants were included only if at least one PBMC sample before ART initiation and at least two post-ART samples were available. Treatment was received in the United States of America by all participants with HIV. Before DNA extraction, cryopreserved samples containing roughly 1-11 million PBMC were thawed and washed. At the time of the earliest PBMC sample, participants with HIV were aged between about 20 and 55 years. Per participant, PBMC samples came from 1-4 timepoints prior to ART initiation and 2-8 timepoints following ART initiation, for a median of 7 samples. Serial HIV viral load, CD4+ T-cell count, ART history and demographic data were obtained for every participant. Genomic DNA was extracted from unsorted PBMC with a Qiagen kit on a QIAcube, processed in batches of 12 samples.

The chain links TRBV27 with TRBJ2-1; confidence is insufficient to name the D gene. The specimen comprised unsorted PBMCs, sampled 0.8 years before starting antiretroviral therapy. The TCR originated in a woman in her thirties or forties with HIV. The nucleotide sequence is given as TGTGCCAGCAGTTTATCTCACATACTGAGCTCCTACAATGAGCAGTTCTTC. The encoded protein is CASSLSHILSSYNEQFF.